The rows below give T cell receptor beta chains drawn from one sample of a study of blood T cell repertoires in COVID-19. The table came from immunoSEQ multiplex PCR; TCRdb's copy has only in-frame clones and leaves some out. The sample shows over 250,000 clones, around 90% of them seen only once. The sample comprised PBMCs or T cells enriched from blood (not recorded which). All receptors come from a woman in her thirties who had recovered from COVID-19. Each CDR3 is given with its conserved first and last residue. Fields, in order: clone size, J gene, D gene, V gene, CDR3 protein, CDR3 DNA. D genes are given only for firm matches. Where a row states a size, it is once, few, many or the class of an expanded clone; other rows omit it.

-,TRBJ1-1,TRBD1,TRBV3-1/TRBV3-2,CASSSRDRDTEAFF,TGTGCCAGCAGCTCCCGGGACAGGGACACTGAAGCTTTCTTT
-,TRBJ2-3,TRBD1,TRBV5-8,CASSSGQGKDTQYF,TGTGCCAGCAGCTCGGGACAGGGGAAAGATACGCAGTATTTT
-,TRBJ1-1,-,TRBV5-4,CASGPARQDTEAFF,TGTGCCAGCGGACCAGCGCGACAGGACACTGAAGCTTTCTTT
once,TRBJ2-5,TRBD2,TRBV19,CASSTQTSGRAGETQYF,TGTGCCAGTAGTACCCAGACTAGCGGGAGGGCCGGAGAGACCCAGTACTTC
few,TRBJ2-1,-,TRBV19,CASSVQGSGEQFF,TGTGCCAGTAGTGTTCAGGGGAGCGGTGAGCAGTTCTTC
-,TRBJ2-3,-,TRBV19,CASTLMGAGTDTQYF,TGTGCCAGTACCCTAATGGGAGCAGGTACAGATACGCAGTATTTT
-,TRBJ2-2,-,TRBV6-5,CASSYTQATGELFF,TGTGCCAGCAGTTACACGCAGGCCACCGGGGAGCTGTTTTTT
-,TRBJ2-7,TRBD2,TRBV7-9,CASSLLSGRFDHEQYF,TGTGCCAGCAGCTTACTCAGCGGGAGATTCGATCACGAGCAGTACTTC
-,TRBJ2-5,-,TRBV9,CASSLGENSPQETQYF,TGTGCCAGCAGCCTCGGGGAAAACAGTCCTCAAGAGACCCAGTACTTC
once,TRBJ2-1,-,TRBV3-1/TRBV3-2,CASSQDLRLINEQFF,TGTGCCAGCAGCCAAGATCTGCGATTAATCAATGAGCAGTTCTTC
-,TRBJ2-1,TRBD1,TRBV20-1,CSASPVGTGSWSSYNEQFF,TGCAGTGCTAGTCCTGTGGGGACAGGGTCTTGGAGCTCCTACAATGAGCAGTTCTTC
-,TRBJ2-2,TRBD2,TRBV19,CASSPLTSGSYTGELFF,TGTGCCAGTAGTCCGCTGACTAGCGGGAGCTACACCGGGGAGCTGTTTTTT
-,TRBJ2-7,-,TRBV7-2,CASSFERLSSYEQYF,TGTGCCAGCAGCTTTGAAAGACTAAGCTCCTACGAGCAGTACTTC
-,TRBJ2-1,TRBD2,TRBV5-1,CASSPGLASYNEQFF,TGCGCCAGCAGCCCGGGACTAGCGAGCTACAATGAGCAGTTCTTC
-,TRBJ1-2,-,TRBV7-2,CASSRPGDVYGYTF,TGTGCCAGCAGTCGACCGGGAGACGTTTATGGCTACACCTTC
-,TRBJ2-5,-,TRBV11-2,CASSSSHGSRTQYF,TGTGCCAGCAGCTCCAGTCACGGGTCTAGGACCCAGTACTTC
-,TRBJ2-1,TRBD1,TRBV10-3,CAISGTGGNEQFF,TGTGCCATCAGTGGGACAGGGGGCAATGAGCAGTTCTTC
-,TRBJ1-1,-,TRBV7-2,CASRSGMNTEAFF,TGTGCCAGCCGTTCGGGGATGAACACTGAAGCTTTCTTT
-,TRBJ1-2,-,TRBV4-1,CASSSDTFYGYTF,TGCGCCAGCAGCTCGGACACCTTCTATGGCTACACCTTC
-,TRBJ1-5,-,TRBV7-2,CASSLNPGGLDQPQHF,TGTGCCAGCAGTTTAAACCCCGGAGGCTTGGACCAGCCCCAGCATTTT
-,TRBJ2-1,TRBD2,TRBV19,CASKFSGSYNEQFF,TGTGCCAGTAAATTTAGCGGGAGCTACAATGAGCAGTTCTTC
-,TRBJ1-3,TRBD1,TRBV10-3,CAISEGDRGSGNTIYF,TGTGCCATCAGTGAGGGGGACAGGGGCTCTGGAAACACCATATATTTT
-,TRBJ2-1,-,TRBV18,CASSPWDIGPNNEQFF,TGTGCCAGCTCACCCTGGGACATTGGGCCTAACAATGAGCAGTTCTTC
-,TRBJ1-2,-,TRBV4-2,CASSQDQDYYGYTF,TGTGCCAGCAGCCAAGATCAGGATTACTATGGCTACACCTTC
-,TRBJ1-5,TRBD1,TRBV7-6,CASSPGQNYNQPQHF,TGTGCCAGCAGCCCGGGACAGAATTACAATCAGCCCCAGCATTTT
-,TRBJ1-5,-,TRBV5-3,CARSPYQPQHF,TGTGCCAGAAGCCCCTATCAGCCCCAGCATTTT
-,TRBJ2-5,-,TRBV12-3/TRBV12-4,CASSLTGAQYF,TGTGCCAGCAGCCTGACGGGAGCCCAGTACTTC
few,TRBJ2-5,TRBD2,TRBV28,CASSPMTSGSRETQYF,TGTGCCAGCAGTCCTATGACTAGCGGGAGTAGAGAGACCCAGTACTTC
-,TRBJ2-3,TRBD2,TRBV7-9,CASSPVLAGGPDTQYF,TGTGCCAGCAGCCCCGTACTAGCGGGAGGGCCAGATACGCAGTATTTT
-,TRBJ2-3,-,TRBV12-5,CASGLWGRLGTDTQYF,TGTGCTAGTGGTTTGTGGGGTCGACTAGGCACAGATACGCAGTATTTT
-,TRBJ2-7,TRBD1,TRBV4-1,CASSQPPTQGNHEQYF,TGCGCCAGCAGCCAACCACCCACACAGGGGAACCACGAGCAGTACTTC
few,TRBJ2-7,TRBD1,TRBV30,CAWSVSTGFEQYF,TGTGCCTGGAGTGTATCGACAGGGTTCGAGCAGTACTTC
-,TRBJ1-5,-,TRBV28,CASGGSQPQHF,TGTGCCAGCGGGGGCAGCCAGCCCCAGCATTTT
-,TRBJ1-2,-,TRBV9,CASSVNLEDGYTF,TGTGCCAGCAGCGTAAACCTGGAGGATGGCTACACCTTC
-,TRBJ1-2,-,TRBV19,CASIGQGNYGYTF,TGTGCCAGTATCGGGCAGGGGAACTATGGCTACACCTTC
-,TRBJ1-2,-,TRBV5-4,CASSLSWVMERGYGYTF,TGTGCCAGCAGCTTGTCGTGGGTAATGGAAAGAGGCTATGGCTACACCTTC
-,TRBJ1-2,TRBD1,TRBV3-1/TRBV3-2,CASSQTGDGYGYTF,TGTGCCAGCAGCCAGACAGGGGACGGCTATGGCTACACCTTC
-,TRBJ2-5,TRBD2,TRBV7-2,CASSPSRTSGQETQYF,TGTGCCAGCAGCCCGAGCAGGACTAGCGGACAAGAGACCCAGTACTTC
once,TRBJ2-7,TRBD1,TRBV29-1,CSVGPGGYEQYF,TGCAGCGTTGGTCCAGGGGGCTACGAGCAGTACTTC
-,TRBJ2-3,-,TRBV6-5,CASIEGGPVVTQYF,TGTGCCAGCATCGAGGGAGGTCCAGTAGTTACGCAGTATTTT
-,TRBJ2-7,TRBD1,TRBV10-3,CAIRDPGQEYEQYF,TGTGCCATCAGGGACCCGGGACAGGAGTACGAGCAGTACTTC
-,TRBJ1-5,TRBD1,TRBV10-1,CASSTGVNQPQHF,TGCGCCAGCAGTACAGGGGTAAATCAGCCCCAGCATTTT
-,TRBJ1-2,TRBD1,TRBV7-9,CASRDTGGGGYTF,TGTGCCAGCAGGGACACAGGGGGAGGAGGCTACACCTTC
-,TRBJ1-1,-,TRBV3-1/TRBV3-2,CASSQDQGNNEAFF,TGTGCCAGCAGCCAAGATCAGGGGAATAATGAAGCTTTCTTT
-,TRBJ1-5,-,TRBV27,CASSTARTSPQHF,TGTGCCAGCAGTACCGCCCGGACATCGCCCCAGCATTTT
-,TRBJ2-5,-,TRBV6-6,CASRSRETQYF,TGTGCCAGCCGGTCTCGAGAGACCCAGTACTTC
-,TRBJ2-7,-,TRBV20-1,CSASRGSTYEQYF,TGCAGTGCTAGTAGGGGGTCTACCTACGAGCAGTACTTC
-,TRBJ1-5,-,TRBV10-3,CAISESRVGGNQPQHF,TGTGCCATCAGTGAGTCGAGGGTTGGAGGCAATCAGCCCCAGCATTTT
-,TRBJ2-2,-,TRBV30,CAWSVRRSSGELFF,TGTGCCTGGAGTGTAAGGAGGTCTTCCGGGGAGCTGTTTTTT
-,TRBJ2-6,-,TRBV27,CASRPGWTGANVLTF,TGTGCCAGCAGACCAGGGTGGACTGGGGCCAACGTCCTGACTTTC
-,TRBJ2-1,-,TRBV29-1,CSVEVRTSYNEQFF,TGCAGCGTCGAAGTGAGGACATCCTACAATGAGCAGTTCTTC